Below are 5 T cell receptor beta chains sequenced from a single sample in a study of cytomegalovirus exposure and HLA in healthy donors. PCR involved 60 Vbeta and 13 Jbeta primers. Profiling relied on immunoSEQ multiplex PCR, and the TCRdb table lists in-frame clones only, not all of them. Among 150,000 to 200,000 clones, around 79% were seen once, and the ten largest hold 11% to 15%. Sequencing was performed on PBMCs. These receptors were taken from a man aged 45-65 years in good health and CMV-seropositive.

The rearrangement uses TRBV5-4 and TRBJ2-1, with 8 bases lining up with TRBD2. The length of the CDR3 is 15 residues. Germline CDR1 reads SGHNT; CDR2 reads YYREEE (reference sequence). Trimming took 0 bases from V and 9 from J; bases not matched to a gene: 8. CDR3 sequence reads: CASSLAGAGGLEQFF. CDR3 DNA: TGTGCCAGCAGCTTGGCTGGGGCGGGGGGCCTTGAGCAGTTCTTC.

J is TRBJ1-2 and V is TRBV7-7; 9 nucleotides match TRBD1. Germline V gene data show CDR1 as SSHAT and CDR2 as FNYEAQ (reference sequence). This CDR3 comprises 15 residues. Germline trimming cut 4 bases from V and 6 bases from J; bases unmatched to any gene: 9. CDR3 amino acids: CASSSLGQGGDGYTF. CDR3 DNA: TGTGCCAGCAGCTCCCTGGGACAGGGTGGAGATGGCTACACCTTC. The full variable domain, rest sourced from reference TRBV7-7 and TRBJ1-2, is GAGVSQSPRYKVTKRGQDVTLRCDPISSHATLYWYQQALGQGPEFLTYFNYEAQPDKSGLPSDRFSAERPEGSISTLTIQRTEQRDSAMYRCASSSLGQGGDGYTFGSGTRLTVV.

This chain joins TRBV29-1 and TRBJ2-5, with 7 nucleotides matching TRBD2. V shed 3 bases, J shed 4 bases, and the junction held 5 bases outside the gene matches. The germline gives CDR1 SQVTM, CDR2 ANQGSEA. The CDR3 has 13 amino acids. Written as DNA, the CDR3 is TGCAGCGTTGAGACTAGCCTAGTAGAGACCCAGTACTTC. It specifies CSVETSLVETQYF.

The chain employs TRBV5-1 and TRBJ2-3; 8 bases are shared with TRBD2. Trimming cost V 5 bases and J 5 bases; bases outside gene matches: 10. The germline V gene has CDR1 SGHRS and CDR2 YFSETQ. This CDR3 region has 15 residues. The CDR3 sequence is CASRVGGDPGDTQYF. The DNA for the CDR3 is TGCGCCAGCAGAGTCGGGGGGGATCCGGGAGATACGCAGTATTTT.

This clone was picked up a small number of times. CDR3 loop: CASSPPGAYNEQFF. CDR3 nucleotides: TGTGCCAGCTCACCCCCGGGGGCCTACAATGAGCAGTTCTTC. V usage is TRBV18 and J usage is TRBJ2-1; tentative D call: TRBD2 (6 bases). With 3 bases removed from V and 2 bases from J, the gap between germline ends came to 8 bases. The CDR3 is 14 amino acids. Germline CDR1 and CDR2: KGHSH and LQKENI. Based on the CDR3 plus reference TRBV18 and TRBJ2-1, the full variable domain is NAGVMQNPRHLVRRRGQEARLRCSPMKGHSHVYWYRQLPEEGLKFMVYLQKENIIDESGMPKERFSAEFPKEGPSILRIQQVVRGDSAAYFCASSPPGAYNEQFFGPGTRLTVL.